The 9 T cell receptor beta chains listed next were all sequenced from one sample in a study of cytomegalovirus exposure and HLA in healthy donors. The data were produced by immunoSEQ multiplex PCR, yet TCRdb's version contains in-frame clones alone and is incomplete. This sample has roughly 47,000 clones; approximately 94% occur once, and the top ten carry more than 2%. The sequenced sample was PBMCs. The source of these receptors is a woman aged 18-29 years in good health and CMV-seronegative.

V and J are TRBV21-1 and TRBJ2-3; TRBD1 was called by the table and not checked on the DNA. TRBV21-1 is a recognized pseudogene. The CDR3 has 17 amino acids. The CDR3 loop reads CASSLNTGQGATDTQYF. The CDR3 DNA reads as TGTGCCAGCAGCTTGAACACGGGCCAGGGGGCTACGGATACGCAGTATTTT.

This clone is a singleton in its sample. V usage is TRBV7-9 and J usage is TRBJ1-6; TRBD1 aligns across 8 bases. Germline CDR1 reads SEHNR; CDR2 reads FQNEAQ (reference sequence). This CDR3 is built from 17 residues. With V trimmed by 5 bases and J by 0 bases, 6 bases remained unmatched. CDR3 coding DNA: TGTGCCAGCAGCGAAAGACAGGGGAGCTCCTATAATTCACCCCTCCACTTT. It specifies CASSERQGSSYNSPLHF. Together with reference TRBV7-9 and TRBJ1-6, the CDR3 gives the full variable domain: DTGVSQNPRHKITKRGQNVTFRCDPISEHNRLYWYRQTLGQGPEFLTYFQNEAQLEKSRLLSDRFSAERPKGSFSTLEIQRTEQGDSAMYLCASSERQGSSYNSPLHFGNGTRLTVT.

V usage is TRBV28 and J usage is TRBJ1-5, with 8 positions matching TRBD1. V shed 6 bases, J shed 6 bases, and the junction held 4 bases outside the gene matches. Germline-derived CDR1 and CDR2 are MDHEN and SYDVKM. The CDR3 is 13 residues long. CDR3: CASSAGGPQPQHF. The CDR3 region has the DNA TGTGCCAGCAGCGCAGGGGGCCCTCAGCCCCAGCATTTT. The full variable domain, with the rest looked up from reference TRBV28 and TRBJ1-5, is DVKVTQSSRYLVKRTGEKVFLECVQDMDHENMFWYRQDPGLGLRLIYFSYDVKMKEKGDIPEGYSVSREKKERFSLILESASTNQTSMYLCASSAGGPQPQHFGDGTRLSIL.

The rearrangement links TRBV2 to TRBJ2-5; 12 nucleotides align to TRBD2. V was clipped by 3 bases and J by 4 bases; unmatched bases: 6. CDR3 length: 16 amino acids. Germline V gene lookup returns CDR1 SNHLY and CDR2 FYNNEI. The CDR3 sequence: CASSDVGLAGLETQYF. As DNA, the CDR3 is TGTGCCAGCAGTGACGTAGGACTAGCGGGGTTAGAGACCCAGTACTTC.

The V and J genes are TRBV10-1 and TRBJ2-7, with 12 bases fitting TRBD2. The junction had 10 bases not matched to a gene; V was cut back by 6 bases and J by 1 base. The CDR3 has 17 residues. Germline values: CDR1 WNHNN, CDR2 SYGVQD (reference sequence). CDR3 residues: CASSLTSSGRDSYEQYF. DNA for the CDR3: TGCGCCAGCAGCCTCACTTCTAGCGGGAGGGATTCCTACGAGCAGTACTTC.

This rearrangement joins TRBV6-1 to TRBJ1-4; D is unresolved. CDR3 size: 11 residues. The germline CDR1 and CDR2 sequences are MNHNS and SASEGT. The ends were cut back, 7 bases at V and 10 bases at J, with 10 bases in the middle. CDR3 in amino acids: CASTEVAKLFF. The DNA of the CDR3 is TGTGCCAGCACCGAGGTCGCAAAACTGTTTTTT.

This clone has only one observation. The rearrangement links TRBV7-3 to TRBJ2-7, with TRBD2 matching 9 bases. The V gene's germline CDR1 is SGHTA and CDR2 FQGTGA. The trim removed 2 bases at V and 4 bases at J, leaving 6 bases unmatched. The CDR3 has 15 amino acids. This CDR3 is CASSLSLAGLYEQYF. The CDR3 DNA is TGTGCCAGCAGCTTATCTCTAGCGGGATTGTACGAGCAGTACTTC.

The chain uses TRBV6-6 and TRBJ2-6; no reliable D call. Trimming took off 5 bases at V and 1 base at J, with 6 bases between the two ends. Looked up from germline, CDR1 is MNHNY and CDR2 is SVGAGI (reference sequence). The CDR3 extends over 14 amino acids. The CDR3 sequence: CASSPPSGANVLTF. The CDR3 bases are TGTGCCAGCAGTCCCCCATCTGGGGCCAACGTCCTGACTTTC.

The chain is built from TRBV7-3 and TRBJ1-1; D might be TRBD1 (5 bases). This CDR3 has 13 residues. Germline CDR1 reads SGHTA; CDR2 reads FQGTGA. With 3 bases removed from V and 3 bases from J, the gap between germline ends came to 8 bases. Here the CDR3 reads CASSFGGDTEAFF. The CDR3 nucleotides are TGTGCCAGCAGCTTTGGAGGGGACACTGAAGCTTTCTTT.